The clone carrying this T cell receptor (beta chain) was seen only a few times. This entry is derived from a study of identical twins. In TCRdb, the 5' RACE reads were re-called with MiXCR into one record per CDR3 protein. The data contain 200,000 to 300,000 distinct CDR3 sequences, roughly 7% of them singletons. This sample was also put to use in a study of yellow fever vaccine responses in identical twins.

The clonotype comes from a woman younger than 35 in good health. The material sequenced was memory (CD45RO+) T cells sorted from blood.

Written as DNA, the CDR3 is TGTGCCAGCAGCTTGCTCCCGGGCTTTGACGAGCAGTACGTC. Amino acid sequence: CASSLLPGFDEQYV. The chain carries TRBV7-8 and TRBJ2-7; D remains unclear. The CDR3 is made up of 14 amino acids. In germline, CDR1 is SGHVS, CDR2 FQNEAQ. Trimming cost V 3 bases and J 5 bases, with 14 bases left between them.